This TCR beta chain was sequenced for a study of lung T cells in sarcoidosis with Löfgren's syndrome. Study context: Bronchoalveolar lavage fluid in sarcoidosis accumulates CD4+ T cells. Löfgren's syndrome patients were the main repertoire analysis focus.

Overall study findings and caveats: Shared TRAV12-1 and TRBV2 CDR3 motifs across Löfgren's syndrome patients reportedly suggested public CD4+ TCRs. Löfgren's syndrome patients reportedly showed greatest TRAV12-1 and TRBV2 expansion versus controls.

This clonotype was recorded many times. The target antigen is unknown. V shed 4 bases, J shed 4 bases, and the junction held 5 bases outside the gene matches. Germline V CDR1 and CDR2: MNHEY, SVGEGT. The CDR3 is 15 residues long. Via MiXCR, TCRdb re-called the reads, giving one row per CDR3 protein. The table shows under 25,000 distinct CDR3 sequences, with 20% to 25% occurring only once. The chain couples TRBV6-2 or TRBV6-3 to TRBJ2-1, with TRBD2 matching 9 bases. The sequence was collected from a human donor with sarcoidosis (Löfgren's syndrome or another form), or a control subject (not recorded which). Specimen: CD4+ T cells from bronchoalveolar lavage. CDR3 in DNA: TGTGCCAGCAGTTTAGCGGGAGTAGAATACAATGAGCAGTTCTTC. Its translation is CASSLAGVEYNEQFF.